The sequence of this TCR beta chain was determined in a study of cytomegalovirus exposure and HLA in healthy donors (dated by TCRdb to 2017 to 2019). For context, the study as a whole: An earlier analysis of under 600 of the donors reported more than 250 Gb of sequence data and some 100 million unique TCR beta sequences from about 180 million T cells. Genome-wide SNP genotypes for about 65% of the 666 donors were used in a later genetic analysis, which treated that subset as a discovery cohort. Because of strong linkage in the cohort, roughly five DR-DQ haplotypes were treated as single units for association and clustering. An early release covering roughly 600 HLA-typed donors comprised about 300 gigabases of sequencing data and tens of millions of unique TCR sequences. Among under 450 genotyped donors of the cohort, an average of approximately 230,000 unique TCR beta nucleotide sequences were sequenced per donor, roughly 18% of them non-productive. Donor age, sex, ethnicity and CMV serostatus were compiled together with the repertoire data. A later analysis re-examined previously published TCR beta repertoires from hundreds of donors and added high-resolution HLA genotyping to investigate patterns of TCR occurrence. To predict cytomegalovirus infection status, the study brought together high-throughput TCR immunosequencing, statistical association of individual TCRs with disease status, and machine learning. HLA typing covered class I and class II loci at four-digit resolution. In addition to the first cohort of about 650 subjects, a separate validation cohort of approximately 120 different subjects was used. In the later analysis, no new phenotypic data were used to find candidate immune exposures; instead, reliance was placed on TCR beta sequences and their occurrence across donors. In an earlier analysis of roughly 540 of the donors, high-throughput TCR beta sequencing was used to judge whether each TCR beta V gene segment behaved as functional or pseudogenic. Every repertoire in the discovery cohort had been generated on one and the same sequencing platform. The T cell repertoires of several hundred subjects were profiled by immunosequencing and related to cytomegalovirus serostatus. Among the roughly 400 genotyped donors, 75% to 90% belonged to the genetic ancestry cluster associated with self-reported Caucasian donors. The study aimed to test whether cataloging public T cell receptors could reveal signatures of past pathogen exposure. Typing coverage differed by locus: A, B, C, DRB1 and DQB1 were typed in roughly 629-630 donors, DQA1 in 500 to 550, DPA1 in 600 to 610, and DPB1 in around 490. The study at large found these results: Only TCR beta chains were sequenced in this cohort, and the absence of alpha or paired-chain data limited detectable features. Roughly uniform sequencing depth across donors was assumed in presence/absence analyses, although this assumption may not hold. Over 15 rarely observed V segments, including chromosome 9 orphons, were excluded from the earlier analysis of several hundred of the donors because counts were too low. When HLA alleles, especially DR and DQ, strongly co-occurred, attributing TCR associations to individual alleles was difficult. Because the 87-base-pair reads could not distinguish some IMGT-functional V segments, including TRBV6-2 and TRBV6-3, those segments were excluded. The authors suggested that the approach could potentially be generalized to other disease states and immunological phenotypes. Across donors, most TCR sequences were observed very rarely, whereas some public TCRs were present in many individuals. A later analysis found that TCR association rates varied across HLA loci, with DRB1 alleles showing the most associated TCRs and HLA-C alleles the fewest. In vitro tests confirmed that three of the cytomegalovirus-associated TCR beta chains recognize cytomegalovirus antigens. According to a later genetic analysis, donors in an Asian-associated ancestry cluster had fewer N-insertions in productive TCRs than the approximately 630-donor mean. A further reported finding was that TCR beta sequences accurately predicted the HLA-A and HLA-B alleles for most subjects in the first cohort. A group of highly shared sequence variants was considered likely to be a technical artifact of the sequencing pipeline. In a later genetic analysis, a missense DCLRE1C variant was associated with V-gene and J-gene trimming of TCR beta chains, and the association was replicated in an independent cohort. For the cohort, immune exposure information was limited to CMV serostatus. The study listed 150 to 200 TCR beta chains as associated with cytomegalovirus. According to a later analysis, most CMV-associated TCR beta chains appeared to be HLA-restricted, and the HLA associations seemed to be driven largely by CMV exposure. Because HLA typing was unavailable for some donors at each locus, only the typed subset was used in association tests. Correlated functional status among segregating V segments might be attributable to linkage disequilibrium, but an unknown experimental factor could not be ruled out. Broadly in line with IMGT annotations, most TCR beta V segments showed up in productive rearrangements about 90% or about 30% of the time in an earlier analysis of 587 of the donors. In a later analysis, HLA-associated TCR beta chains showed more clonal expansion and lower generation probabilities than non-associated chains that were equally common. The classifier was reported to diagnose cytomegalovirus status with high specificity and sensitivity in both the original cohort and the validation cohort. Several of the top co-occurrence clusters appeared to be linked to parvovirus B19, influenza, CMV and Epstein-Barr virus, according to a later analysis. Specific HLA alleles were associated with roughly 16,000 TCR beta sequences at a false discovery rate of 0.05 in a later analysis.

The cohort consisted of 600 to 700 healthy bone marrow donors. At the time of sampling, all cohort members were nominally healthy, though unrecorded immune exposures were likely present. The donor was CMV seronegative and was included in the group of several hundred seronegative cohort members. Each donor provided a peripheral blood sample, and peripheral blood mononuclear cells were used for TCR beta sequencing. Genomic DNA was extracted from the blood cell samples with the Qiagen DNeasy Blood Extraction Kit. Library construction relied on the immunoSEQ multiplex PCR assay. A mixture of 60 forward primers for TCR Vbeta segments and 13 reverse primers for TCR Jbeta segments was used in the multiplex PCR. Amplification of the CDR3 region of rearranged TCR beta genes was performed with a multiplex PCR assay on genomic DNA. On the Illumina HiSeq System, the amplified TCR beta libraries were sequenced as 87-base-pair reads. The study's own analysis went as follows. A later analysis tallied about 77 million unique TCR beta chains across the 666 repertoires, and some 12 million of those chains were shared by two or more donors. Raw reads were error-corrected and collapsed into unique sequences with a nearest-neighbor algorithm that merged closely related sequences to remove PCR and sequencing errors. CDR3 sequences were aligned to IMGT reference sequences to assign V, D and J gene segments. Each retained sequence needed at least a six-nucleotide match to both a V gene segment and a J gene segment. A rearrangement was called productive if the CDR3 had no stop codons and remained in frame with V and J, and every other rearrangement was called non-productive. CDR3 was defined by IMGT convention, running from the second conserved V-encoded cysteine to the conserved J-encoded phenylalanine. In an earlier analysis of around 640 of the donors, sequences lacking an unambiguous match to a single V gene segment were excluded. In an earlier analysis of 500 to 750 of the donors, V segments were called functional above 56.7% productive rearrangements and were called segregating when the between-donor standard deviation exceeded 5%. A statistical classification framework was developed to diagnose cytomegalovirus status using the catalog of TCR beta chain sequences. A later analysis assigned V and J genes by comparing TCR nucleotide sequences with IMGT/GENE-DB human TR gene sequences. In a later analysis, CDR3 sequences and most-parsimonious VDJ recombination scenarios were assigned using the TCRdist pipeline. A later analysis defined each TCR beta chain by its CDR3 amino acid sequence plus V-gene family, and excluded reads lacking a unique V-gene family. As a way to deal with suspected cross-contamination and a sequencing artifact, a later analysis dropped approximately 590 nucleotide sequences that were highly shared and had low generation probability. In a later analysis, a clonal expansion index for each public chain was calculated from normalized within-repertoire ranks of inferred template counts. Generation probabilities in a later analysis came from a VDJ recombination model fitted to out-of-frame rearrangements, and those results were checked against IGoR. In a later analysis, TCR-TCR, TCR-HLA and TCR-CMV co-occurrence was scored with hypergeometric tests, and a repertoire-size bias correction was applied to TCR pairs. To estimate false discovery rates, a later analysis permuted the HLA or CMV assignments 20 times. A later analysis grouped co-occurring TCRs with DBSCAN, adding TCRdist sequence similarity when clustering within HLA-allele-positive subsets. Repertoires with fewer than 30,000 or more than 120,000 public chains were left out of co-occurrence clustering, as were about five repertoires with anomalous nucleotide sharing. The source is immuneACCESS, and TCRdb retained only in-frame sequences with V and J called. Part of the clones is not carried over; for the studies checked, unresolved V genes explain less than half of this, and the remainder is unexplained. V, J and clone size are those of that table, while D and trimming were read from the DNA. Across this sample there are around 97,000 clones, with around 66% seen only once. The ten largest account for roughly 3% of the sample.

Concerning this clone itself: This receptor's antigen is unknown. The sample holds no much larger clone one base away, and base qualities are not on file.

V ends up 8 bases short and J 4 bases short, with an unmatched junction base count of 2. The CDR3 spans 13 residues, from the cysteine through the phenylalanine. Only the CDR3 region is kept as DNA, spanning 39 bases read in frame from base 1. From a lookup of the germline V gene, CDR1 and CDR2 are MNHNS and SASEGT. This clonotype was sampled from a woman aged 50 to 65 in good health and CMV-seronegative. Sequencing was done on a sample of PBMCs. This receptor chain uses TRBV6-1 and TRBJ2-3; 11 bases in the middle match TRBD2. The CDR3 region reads CASLAGGPDTQYF. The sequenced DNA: TGTGCCAGCTTAGCGGGGGGGCCAGATACGCAGTATTTT.